This passage covers 21 T cell receptor beta chains from one sample sequenced in a study of blood T cells in healthy people across ages. A J-beta primer mix and a sample-barcoded 5' primer were used in a second PCR of about 7 to 12 cycles. TCRdb itself ran the 5' RACE reads through MiXCR, one entry per CDR3 protein. Found here are more than 1.4 million distinct CDR3 sequences, roughly 40% of them singletons; the top ten hold roughly 7.9%. Input material: blood. The origin of the receptors is a woman aged 18-35 years in good health.

The chain has TRBV14 and TRBJ2-6, with D perhaps matching TRBD1 (6 bases). Trimming took off 0 bases at V and 0 bases at J, with 18 bases between the two ends. Germline V lookup: CDR1 SGHDN, CDR2 FVKESK. This CDR3 comprises 20 residues. The CDR3 spells CASSQDFVRGASSGANVLTF. Here the CDR3 DNA reads TGTGCCAGCAGCCAAGATTTCGTCAGGGGCGCCAGCTCTGGGGCCAACGTCCTGACTTTC.

The chain is built from TRBV20-1 and TRBJ1-1, with a weak D call TRBD1 (6 bases). This CDR3 is built from 12 residues. V gave up 6 bases and J gave up 5 bases, with 13 bases separating them. Germline values: CDR1 DFQATT, CDR2 SNEGSKA (reference sequence). CDR3 amino acids: CSAQQGSTEAFF. The CDR3 bases are TGCAGTGCCCAACAGGGCTCAACTGAAGCTTTCTTT.

This clonotype was seen a few times. The V gene is TRBV6-1, the J gene TRBJ2-5; D is uncertain. The CDR3 loop spans 13 amino acids. Germline values: CDR1 MNHNS, CDR2 SASEGT. V was cut by 6 bases and J by 2 bases, with 10 bases left in between. The CDR3 nucleotides read TGTGCCAGCAGGGGAAGTGCTCAAGAGACCCAGTACTTC. This encodes CASRGSAQETQYF.

V gene TRBV27 combines with J gene TRBJ1-1; no firm D call. Trimming shortened V by 4 bases and J by 0 bases, and 9 bases separated the two germline ends. Germline V lookup: CDR1 MNHEY, CDR2 SMNVEV (reference sequence). This CDR3 spans 14 amino acids. The CDR3 coding sequence is TGTGCCAGCAGTTCGCGGAATCTGAACACTGAAGCTTTCTTT. Translation: CASSSRNLNTEAFF.

In this sample, this clonotype turned up a few times. The rearrangement links TRBV18 to TRBJ2-6; D may be TRBD2 (6 bases). V lost 0 bases to trimming and J lost 2 bases, with 8 bases between them. Looked up from germline, CDR1 is KGHSH and CDR2 is LQKENI. This CDR3 spans 16 amino acids. The CDR3 sequence is CASSPPAGTGANVLTF. In DNA, the CDR3 is TGTGCCAGCTCACCACCGGCGGGGACTGGGGCCAACGTCCTGACTTTC.

The chain uses TRBV7-9 and TRBJ2-3; 9 bases match TRBD2. Unmatched junction bases numbered 9, after V lost 2 bases and J lost 0 bases. The germline V gene has CDR1 SEHNR and CDR2 FQNEAQ (reference sequence). This CDR3 has 18 amino acids. Here the CDR3 reads CASSLSDPSGDSTDTQYF. As DNA, the CDR3 is TGTGCCAGCAGCTTATCGGACCCTAGCGGGGATAGCACAGATACGCAGTATTTT.

The V gene is TRBV18, the J gene TRBJ1-2; D is unclear. CDR3 length: 13 residues. V was trimmed by 8 bases and J by 2 bases, leaving 12 bases between them. Germline V gene sequence: CDR1 KGHSH, CDR2 LQKENI. In nucleotides, the CDR3 is TGTGCCAGCCGAAATATACAGAACTATGGCTACACCTTC. Protein product: CASRNIQNYGYTF.

The chain recombines TRBV12-3 or TRBV12-4 with TRBJ2-1; 7 bases fit TRBD1. The CDR3 is 16 residues long. V trimming: 7 bases; J trimming: 5 bases; junction bases outside the gene matches: 14. The CDR3 DNA reads as TGTGCCAGCAAGGGGGCTGTGAGGGGTTCGGACAATGAGCAGTTCTTC. It encodes CASKGAVRGSDNEQFF.

This clonotype occurred many times. This CDR3 is CAISVRENEQFF. CDR3 nucleotide sequence: TGTGCCATCAGTGTAAGGGAGAATGAGCAGTTCTTC. This chain links TRBV10-3 with TRBJ2-1, with a weak D call TRBD2 (5 bases). The CDR3 runs 12 residues. CDR1 and CDR2 from the germline V gene are ENHRY and SYGVKD. V was shortened by 4 bases and J by 7 bases, with 8 bases between the two germline ends.

This clonotype was seen a handful of times. The rearrangement uses TRBV15 and TRBJ2-1; TRBD2 might be the D (6 bases). The CDR3 extends over 17 amino acids. Trimming shortened V by 3 bases and J by 0 bases, and 15 bases separated the two germline ends. CDR1 and CDR2 from the germline V gene are LNHNV and YYDKDF (reference sequence). DNA of the CDR3: TGTGCCACCAGCAGTGGGACTTCCTCGAGCTCCTACAATGAGCAGTTCTTC. This translates into CATSSGTSSSSYNEQFF.

In this sample, this clonotype turned up once. The chain combines TRBV7-9 with TRBJ1-2; D is possibly TRBD1 (5 bases). The CDR3 has 15 amino acids. Trimming stripped 4 bases from V and 8 bases from J, with 20 bases between. In germline, CDR1 is SEHNR, CDR2 FQNEAQ (reference sequence). The CDR3 is CASSCPPGLIEGYTF. The DNA for the CDR3 is TGTGCCAGCAGCTGTCCCCCGGGACTGATAGAGGGCTACACCTTC.

This clonotype was counted many times. The chain is built from TRBV6-5 and TRBJ2-4; D possibly corresponds to TRBD1 (5 bases). CDR3 length equals 18 residues. CDR1 and CDR2 from the germline V gene are MNHEY and SVGAGI. Trimming took off 6 bases at V and 2 bases at J, with 23 bases between the two ends. CDR3 residues: CASSPLSMTVGTKNIQYF. The DNA of the CDR3 is TGTGCCAGCAGCCCATTATCTATGACAGTAGGAACCAAAAACATTCAGTACTTC.

The chain couples TRBV12-3 or TRBV12-4 to TRBJ2-1, with a possible D match to TRBD1 (6 bases). This CDR3 is 15 amino acids long. V shed 6 bases and J shed 6 bases, with 18 bases lying between them. The CDR3 region has the DNA TGTGCCAGCAGCTGGGGCAGGGGTGGGGGCAATGAGCAGTTCTTC. It specifies CASSWGRGGGNEQFF.

This clonotype was picked up a small number of times. The CDR3 protein is CASSEAMGVNEQFF. CDR3 nucleotides: TGTGCCAGCAGTGAAGCAATGGGTGTTAATGAGCAGTTCTTC. J is TRBJ2-1 and V is TRBV2; D not certain. Germline V gene lookup returns CDR1 SNHLY and CDR2 FYNNEI. The CDR3 consists of 14 residues. Trimming took off 0 bases at V and 7 bases at J, with 10 bases between the two ends.

The chain links TRBV20-1 to TRBJ2-1; D gene ambiguous. Germline CDR1 reads DFQATT; CDR2 reads SNEGSKA (reference sequence). The germline V and J ends were trimmed by 2 bases and 7 bases, with 9 bases remaining between them. The CDR3 extends over 12 amino acids. CDR3 DNA: TGCAGTGCTAGATACCTTGGGAATGAGCAGTTCTTC. Translation gives CSARYLGNEQFF.

CDR3 sequence: CASSLGFGTSWEQYF. The CDR3 DNA is TGCGCCAGCAGCTTGGGTTTCGGGACCTCCTGGGAGCAGTACTTC. The chain links TRBV5-1 to TRBJ2-5; possibly TRBD1 or TRBD2 for D (5 bases each). This CDR3 contains 15 residues. Trimming shortened V by 0 bases and J by 11 bases, and 20 bases separated the two germline ends. Germline V gene lookup returns CDR1 SGHRS and CDR2 YFSETQ.

This clonotype has more than one count but fewer than ten. The chain couples TRBV29-1 to TRBJ2-3; tentative D call: TRBD1 (5 bases). This CDR3 region has 14 residues. CDR1 is SQVTM and CDR2 is ANQGSEA in the germline V gene. V was pared by 4 bases and J by 2 bases, with 13 bases between. The CDR3 DNA follows: TGCAGCGTTGTGCAGGGCGCCCCCACAGATACGCAGTATTTT. Translating gives CSVVQGAPTDTQYF.

CDR3 loop: CASSLGGGSYQPQHF. CDR3 sequence (DNA): TGTGCCAGCAGCTTAGGGGGGGGCAGCTATCAGCCCCAGCATTTT. J is TRBJ1-5 and V is TRBV7-2; D possibly corresponds to TRBD1 (6 bases). Per the germline V gene, CDR1 is SGHTA and CDR2 is FQGNSA. Trimming cost V 1 base and J 5 bases, with 12 bases left between them. The CDR3 runs 15 residues.

The chain joins TRBV6-5 to TRBJ2-3; 8 nucleotides match TRBD2. This CDR3 has 15 amino acids. CDR1 is MNHEY and CDR2 is SVGAGI in the germline V gene. The V segment lost 5 bases and the J segment 5 bases; nucleotides outside the gene matches: 9. In nucleotides, the CDR3 is TGTGCCAGCAGTGAGGGACTAGGGGCTGGAGATACGCAGTATTTT. Protein product: CASSEGLGAGDTQYF.

CDR3 in DNA: TGCAGTGCTAGAGATTCCTCGGTCCCCGAGCAGTACTTC. As protein: CSARDSSVPEQYF. J is TRBJ2-7 and V is TRBV20-1; D remains ambiguous. Germline CDR1 reads DFQATT; CDR2 reads SNEGSKA (reference sequence). The CDR3 runs 13 residues. V shed 0 bases and J shed 6 bases, with 12 bases lying between them.

This clonotype was seen only once. This rearrangement joins TRBV5-1 to TRBJ2-3; perhaps TRBD1 as D (6 bases). Germline V CDR1 and CDR2: SGHRS, YFSETQ. V lost 7 bases and J 2 bases, leaving 17 bases between the germline ends. The CDR3 is 15 residues long. CDR3 protein: CASLPTGLYTDTQYF. CDR3 bases: TGCGCCAGCCTACCGACAGGACTGTACACAGATACGCAGTATTTT.